Given below is one T cell receptor beta chain in context. V gave up 10 bases and J gave up 3 bases; unmatched junction bases: 17. CDR1 and CDR2 (germline): LGHDT, YNNKEL (reference sequence). There are 17 residues in the CDR3. The data stem from a study of blood T cell repertoires in COVID-19. Whole-study context: There were acute and convalescent COVID-19 samples, and they came from the United States, Italy and Spain. PBMCs, B-cell-depleted T cells, or T cells were the source of the cDNA or gDNA that made up the material.

The authors' processing: Researchers report that nucleated cell counts were estimated from reference gene primer amplification. The table came from immunoSEQ multiplex PCR; TCRdb's copy has only in-frame clones and leaves some out. The V and J calls and the clone size are those of that table, but D and trimming were determined from the DNA. This sample carries 140,000 to 150,000 clones, 75% to 90% of them seen once, and the ten largest clones take approximately 8%. Seattle cases were enrolled at active infection and followed longitudinally. This TCR was sampled from a woman in her fifties or sixties with COVID-19, enrolled during active disease. Sequencing was done on a sample of peripheral blood. The rearrangement uses TRBV3-1 (or the pseudogene TRBV3-2) and TRBJ1-4, with 7 nucleotides matching TRBD1. The CDR3 reads CAIQGSDRVQANEKLFF. CDR3 in DNA: TGTGCCATACAGGGTTCTGACAGGGTACAAGCTAATGAAAAACTGTTTTTT.